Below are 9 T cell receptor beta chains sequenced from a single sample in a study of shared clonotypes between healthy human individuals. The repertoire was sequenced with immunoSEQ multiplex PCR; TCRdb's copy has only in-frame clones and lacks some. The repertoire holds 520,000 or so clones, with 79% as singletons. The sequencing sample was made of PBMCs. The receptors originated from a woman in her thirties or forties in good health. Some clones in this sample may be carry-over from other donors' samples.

The CDR3 here is CASSTPGQGANQPQHF. The CDR3 DNA reads as TGTGCCAGTAGTACTCCGGGACAGGGGGCGAATCAGCCCCAGCATTTT. The chain is built from TRBV19 and TRBJ1-5; 12 nucleotides agree with TRBD1. V lost 4 bases and J lost 4; bases outside the gene matches: 5. Germline V gene sequence: CDR1 LNHDA, CDR2 SQIVND (reference sequence). The CDR3 has 16 amino acids.

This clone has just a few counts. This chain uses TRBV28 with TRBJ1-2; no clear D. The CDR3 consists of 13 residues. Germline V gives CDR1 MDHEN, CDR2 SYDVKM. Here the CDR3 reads CATRAVHNYGYTF. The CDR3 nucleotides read TGTGCAACTCGGGCAGTTCATAACTATGGCTACACCTTC.

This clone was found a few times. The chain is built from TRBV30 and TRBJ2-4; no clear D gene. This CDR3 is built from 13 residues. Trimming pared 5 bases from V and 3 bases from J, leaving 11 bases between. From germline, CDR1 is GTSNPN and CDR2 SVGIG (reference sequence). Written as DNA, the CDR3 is TGTGCCTGGGAGGCAGACCTCAAAAACATTCAGTACTTC. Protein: CAWEADLKNIQYF. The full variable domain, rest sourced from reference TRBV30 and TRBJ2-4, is SQTIHQWPATLVQPVGSPLSLECTVEGTSNPNLYWYRQAAGRGLQLLFYSVGIGQISSEVPQNLSASRPQDRQFILSSKKLLLSDSGFYLCAWEADLKNIQYFGAGTRLSVL.

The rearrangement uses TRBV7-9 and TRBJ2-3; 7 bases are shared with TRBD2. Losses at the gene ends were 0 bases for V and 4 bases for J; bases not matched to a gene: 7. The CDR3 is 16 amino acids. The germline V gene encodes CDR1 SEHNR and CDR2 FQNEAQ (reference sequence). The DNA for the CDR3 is TGTGCCAGCAGCTTAGCTATCGGGAGGTTGGCAGATACGCAGTATTTT. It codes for CASSLAIGRLADTQYF. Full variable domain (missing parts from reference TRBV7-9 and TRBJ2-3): DTGVSQNPRHKITKRGQNVTFRCDPISEHNRLYWYRQTLGQGPEFLTYFQNEAQLEKSRLLSDRFSAERPKGSFSTLEIQRTEQGDSAMYLCASSLAIGRLADTQYFGPGTRLTVL.

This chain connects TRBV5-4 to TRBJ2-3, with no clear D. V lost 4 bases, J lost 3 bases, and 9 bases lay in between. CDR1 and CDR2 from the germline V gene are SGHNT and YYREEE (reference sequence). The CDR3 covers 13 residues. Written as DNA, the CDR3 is TGTGCCAGCAGCCATTCGCGAACAGATACGCAGTATTTT. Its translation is CASSHSRTDTQYF. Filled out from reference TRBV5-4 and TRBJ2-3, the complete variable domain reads ETGVTQSPTHLIKTRGQQVTLRCSSQSGHNTVSWYQQALGQGPQFIFQYYREEENGRGNFPPRFSGLQFPNYSSELNVNALELDDSALYLCASSHSRTDTQYFGPGTRLTVL.

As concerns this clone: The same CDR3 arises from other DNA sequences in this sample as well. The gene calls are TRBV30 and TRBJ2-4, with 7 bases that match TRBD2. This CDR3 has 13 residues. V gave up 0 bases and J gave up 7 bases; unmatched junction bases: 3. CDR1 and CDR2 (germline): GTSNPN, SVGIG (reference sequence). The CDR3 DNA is TGTGCCTGGAGTGTTCGGGGAGGGAACATTCAGTACTTC. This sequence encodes CAWSVRGGNIQYF.

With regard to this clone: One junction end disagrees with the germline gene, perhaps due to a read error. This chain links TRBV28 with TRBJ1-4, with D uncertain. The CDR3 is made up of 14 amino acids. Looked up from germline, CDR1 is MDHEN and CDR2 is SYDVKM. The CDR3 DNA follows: TGTGCCAGCAGTGGGAGTGTACAGATCGGCGGTTATCATTTT. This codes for CASSGSVQIGGYHF.

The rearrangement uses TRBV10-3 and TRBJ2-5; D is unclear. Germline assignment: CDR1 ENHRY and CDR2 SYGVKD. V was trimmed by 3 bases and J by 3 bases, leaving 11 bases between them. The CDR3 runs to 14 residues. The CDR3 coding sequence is TGTGCCATCAGTGAAGGAGTGGTAGAAGAGACCCAGTACTTC. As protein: CAISEGVVEETQYF.

CDR3 loop: CASSPTGPLGIQYF. The CDR3 DNA reads as TGTGCCAGCTCACCGACCGGGCCCCTCGGCATTCAGTACTTC. The genes are TRBV18 and TRBJ2-4; D gene unclear. Trimming removed 3 bases from V and 9 bases from J, with 15 bases in between. In germline, CDR1 is KGHSH, CDR2 LQKENI. The CDR3 is 14 residues long.